These 21 T cell receptor beta chains were sequenced from one sample in a study of T cell responses to AZD1222 COVID-19 vaccine. Clones were sequenced by immunoSEQ multiplex PCR, and TCRdb holds only the in-frame ones, with some missing. Of about 180,000 clones detected, 85% to 95% appear once; the ten largest clones hold about 1.9%. The sample consisted of peripheral blood, taken 28 days after the second AZD1222 dose. These receptors all stem from an adult who received the AZD1222 COVID-19 vaccine.

The V and J genes are TRBV27 and TRBJ1-2; a possible D gene is TRBD1 (5 bases). CDR1 is MNHEY, CDR2 SMNVEV, per germline (reference sequence). The V gene lost 0 bases and the J gene lost 4 bases, with 12 bases spanning the gap. CDR3 size: 15 residues. The CDR3 coding sequence is TGTGCCAGCAGTTTATCGGAGGGACGACCCTATGGCTACACCTTC. Encoded protein: CASSLSEGRPYGYTF.

CDR3 region: CASSQDAGNEKLFF. In nucleotides, the CDR3 is TGTGCCAGCAGCCAAGATGCGGGAAATGAAAAACTGTTTTTT. The J gene is TRBJ1-4, the V gene TRBV4-2; D not resolved. V was trimmed by 0 bases and J by 5 bases, leaving 7 bases between them. The CDR3 contains 14 residues. Germline-derived CDR1 and CDR2 are LGHNA and YNFKEQ.

V gene TRBV5-1 combines with J gene TRBJ2-6; D might be TRBD1 or TRBD2, each matching 7 bases. Germline loops: CDR1 SGHRS, CDR2 YFSETQ. V was cut by 5 bases and J by 3 bases, with 15 bases left in between. The CDR3 runs to 16 residues. In DNA, the CDR3 is TGCGCCAGCAGAGGGGGCTCGGGAGGTGGGGCCAACGTCCTGACTTTC. It codes for CASRGGSGGGANVLTF.

This chain uses TRBV6-5 with TRBJ1-5; D is possibly TRBD1 (5 bases). The CDR3 sequence is 15 residues long. CDR1 and CDR2 (germline): MNHEY, SVGAGI. V lost 5 bases and J lost 7, with 18 bases in between. CDR3 loop: CASSPSRPGAQPQHF. Here the CDR3 DNA reads TGTGCCAGCAGTCCCTCCCGCCCTGGGGCCCAGCCCCAGCATTTT.

For the CDR3, the DNA is TGTGCCAGCAGCTTAACTAGCGGGAACACCGGGGAGCTGTTTTTT. Translated: CASSLTSGNTGELFF. V gene TRBV7-2 combines with J gene TRBJ2-2; 8 nucleotides match TRBD2. After removal of 2 bases from V and 1 base from J, the junction contained 0 bases not matched to a gene. The CDR3 loop spans 15 amino acids. CDR1 is SGHTA and CDR2 is FQGNSA in the germline V gene.

This sequence joins TRBV28 and TRBJ2-7, with D hard to call. The CDR3 spans 11 residues. Trimming took off 6 bases at V and 4 bases at J, with 7 bases between the two ends. Per germline, CDR1 MDHEN and CDR2 SYDVKM. CDR3 nucleotides: TGTGCCAGCAGCAGCCATTACGAGCAGTACTTC. Its protein is CASSSHYEQYF. The full variable domain, in which reference TRBV28 and TRBJ2-7 provide the parts outside the CDR3, is DVKVTQSSRYLVKRTGEKVFLECVQDMDHENMFWYRQDPGLGLRLIYFSYDVKMKEKGDIPEGYSVSREKKERFSLILESASTNQTSMYLCASSSHYEQYFGPGTRLTVT.

This clone was counted a few times. This chain links TRBV5-4 with TRBJ1-1; D is uncertain. Between the trimmed V and J ends, which lost 0 bases and 3 bases, there was a span of 3 bases. The CDR3 runs 12 residues. Germline V gene sequence: CDR1 SGHNT, CDR2 YYREEE (reference sequence). CDR3 amino acids: CASSLGHTEAFF. The CDR3 nucleotides are TGTGCCAGCAGCTTGGGACACACTGAAGCTTTCTTT.

This chain connects TRBV5-1 to TRBJ1-6; tentatively, D is TRBD1 (5 bases). The CDR3 totals 16 residues. CDR1 and CDR2 (germline): SGHRS, YFSETQ. The ends were cut back, 1 base at V and 5 bases at J, with 13 bases in the middle. CDR3: CASSLQDTGNNSPLHF. CDR3 bases: TGCGCCAGCAGCTTGCAGGACACGGGCAATAATTCACCCCTCCACTTT. The full variable domain, completed using reference TRBV5-1 and TRBJ1-6, is KAGVTQTPRYLIKTRGQQVTLSCSPISGHRSVSWYQQTPGQGLQFLFEYFSETQRNKGNFPGRFSGRQFSNSRSEMNVSTLELGDSALYLCASSLQDTGNNSPLHFGNGTRLTVT.

The V gene is TRBV28, the J gene TRBJ2-3; D could derive from TRBD1 or TRBD2 (6 bases each). Germline CDR1 and CDR2: MDHEN and SYDVKM. This CDR3 contains 14 residues. Trimming pared 2 bases from V and 8 bases from J, leaving 14 bases between. CDR3 bases: TGTGCCAGCAGTTTAGTCCACGGGGGCGGTACGCAGTATTTT. Translated, it gives CASSLVHGGGTQYF.

A single count supports this clone. The V gene is TRBV28, the J gene TRBJ2-2; TRBD1 is a possible D gene (5 bases). V was cut by 6 bases and J by 4 bases, with 12 bases left in between. The germline V gene has CDR1 MDHEN and CDR2 SYDVKM. There are 14 residues in the CDR3. CDR3: CASSPQGTTGELFF. The CDR3 region has the DNA TGTGCCAGCAGCCCCCAGGGAACCACCGGGGAGCTGTTTTTT.

The chain employs TRBV4-1 and TRBJ1-5, with a weak D call TRBD1 (6 bases). CDR3 size: 18 residues. V dropped 2 bases and J dropped 0 bases, with 17 bases sitting between them. The V gene's germline CDR1 is MGHRA and CDR2 YSYEKL. DNA for the CDR3: TGCGCCAGCAGCCAATACCTAGGCGGACAGTATAGCAATCAGCCCCAGCATTTT. This translates into CASSQYLGGQYSNQPQHF.

The chain is built from TRBV27 and TRBJ2-7; D may be TRBD2 (6 bases). This CDR3 has 15 residues. V was pared by 4 bases and J by 7 bases, with 20 bases between. The germline V gene encodes CDR1 MNHEY and CDR2 SMNVEV (reference sequence). The CDR3 protein is CASSSVSGRLGEQYF. CDR3 DNA: TGTGCCAGCAGTTCCGTATCCGGGAGACTAGGAGAGCAGTACTTC.

The chain couples TRBV21-1 to TRBJ2-7. TRBV21-1 corresponds to a pseudogene. CDR3 size: 15 residues. The CDR3, as DNA: TGTGCCAGCAGCCCTGTCGCCAGTACTGCCTACGAGCAGTACTTC. Translated, it gives CASSPVASTAYEQYF.

J is TRBJ2-3 and V is TRBV9; D is unresolved. The CDR3 loop spans 18 amino acids. CDR1 SGDLS and CDR2 YYNGEE come from the germline V gene. The V end lost 0 bases, the J end lost 6 bases, and 23 bases lay between the germline ends. Written as DNA, the CDR3 is TGTGCCAGCAGCGTAGCTACCTGGACCCCAGGTAGTACGGATACGCAGTATTTT. Its protein is CASSVATWTPGSTDTQYF.

The chain is built from TRBV2 and TRBJ1-2, with D possibly being TRBD1 (5 bases). Germline V gene lookup returns CDR1 SNHLY and CDR2 FYNNEI. The CDR3 totals 15 residues. V lost 10 bases and J lost 1, with 19 bases in between. The CDR3 DNA sequence: TGTGCCACCGCTACCGTCGACAGTCATAACTATGGCTACACCTTC. Translated, it gives CATATVDSHNYGYTF. Full variable domain (missing parts from reference TRBV2 and TRBJ1-2): EPEVTQTPSHQVTQMGQEVILRCVPISNHLYFYWYRQILGQKVEFLVSFYNNEISEKSEIFDDQFSVERPDGSNFTLKIRSTKLEDSAMYFCATATVDSHNYGYTFGSGTRLTVV.

This chain uses TRBV7-3 with TRBJ2-5; 8 bases map to TRBD1. V lost 5 bases, J lost 0 bases, and 14 bases stayed unmatched. Germline V gene sequence: CDR1 SGHTA, CDR2 FQGTGA. This CDR3 contains 18 residues. Written as DNA, the CDR3 is TGTGCCAGCAGCCCCTATTATAGGCACAGGGGGGACCAAGAGACCCAGTACTTC. Translated: CASSPYYRHRGDQETQYF.

V gene TRBV20-1 combines with J gene TRBJ1-2, with D hard to call. Trimming removed 4 bases from V and 6 bases from J, with 9 bases in between. This CDR3 is 11 amino acids long. Germline V CDR1 and CDR2: DFQATT, SNEGSKA (reference sequence). Written as DNA, the CDR3 is TGCAGTGCTAACCTCATCGATGGCTACACCTTC. As protein: CSANLIDGYTF.

This chain uses TRBV19 with TRBJ1-5; D uncertain. Germline values: CDR1 LNHDA, CDR2 SQIVND (reference sequence). The V and J ends lost 2 bases and 4 bases respectively, with 6 bases between them. The CDR3 totals 13 residues. The CDR3 region has the DNA TGTGCCAGTAGTATAAGCAGAAATCAGCCCCAGCATTTT. Protein product: CASSISRNQPQHF.

The genes are TRBV11-2 and TRBJ1-2; no clear D. Germline values: CDR1 SGHAT, CDR2 FQNNGV. This CDR3 comprises 12 residues. V was cut by 3 bases and J by 4 bases, with 6 bases left in between. The CDR3 is CASSFNSYGYTF. CDR3 sequence (DNA): TGTGCCAGCAGCTTCAATTCCTATGGCTACACCTTC.

This clone appeared a single time. The V call is TRBV10-3, the J call TRBJ2-7; 8 positions agree with TRBD1. In germline, CDR1 is ENHRY, CDR2 SYGVKD. V shed 7 bases and J 5 bases; nucleotides not matched to a gene: 7. CDR3 length: 13 amino acids. As DNA, the CDR3 is TGTGCCATCAAAGGGACAGGAGACAACGAGCAGTACTTC. Residues: CAIKGTGDNEQYF.

The CDR3 loop reads CASSHRGAHEQYF. The CDR3 nucleotides read TGTGCCAGCAGTCATCGGGGGGCCCACGAGCAGTACTTC. The gene calls are TRBV6-5 and TRBJ2-7; D might be TRBD2 (7 bases). Trimming took 5 bases from V and 5 from J, leaving 13 bases between them. CDR1 is MNHEY, CDR2 SVGAGI, per germline. The CDR3 runs 13 residues.